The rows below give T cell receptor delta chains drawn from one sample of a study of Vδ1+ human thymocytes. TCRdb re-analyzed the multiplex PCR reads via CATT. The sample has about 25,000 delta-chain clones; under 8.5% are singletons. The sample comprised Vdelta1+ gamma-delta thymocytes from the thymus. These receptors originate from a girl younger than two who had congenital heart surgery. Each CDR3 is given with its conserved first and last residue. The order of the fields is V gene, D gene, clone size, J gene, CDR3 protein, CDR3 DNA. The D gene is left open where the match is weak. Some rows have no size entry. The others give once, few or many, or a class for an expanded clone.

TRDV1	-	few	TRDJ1	CALGEVSATTTDKLIF	TGTGCTCTTGGGGAAGTCTCGGCGACTACCACCGATAAACTCATCTTT
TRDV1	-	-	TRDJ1	CALGDTKRGSYDKLIF	TGTGCTCTTGGGGACACAAAGAGGGGATCCTACGATAAACTCATCTTT
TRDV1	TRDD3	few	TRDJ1	CALGDMELGDTKLIF	TGTGCTCTTGGGGACATGGAACTGGGGGATACGAAACTCATCTTT
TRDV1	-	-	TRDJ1	CALGELVRTGDTDKLIF	TGTGCTCTTGGGGAACTCGTCCGTACCGGGGACACCGATAAACTCATCTTT
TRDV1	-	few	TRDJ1	CALGALRPGTDKLIF	TGTGCTCTTGGGGCCCTCCGCCCGGGCACCGATAAACTCATCTTT
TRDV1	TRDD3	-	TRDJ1	CALGELRRLGELYTDKLIF	TGTGCTCTTGGGGAGCTCAGAAGACTGGGGGAGTTGTACACCGATAAACTCATCTTC
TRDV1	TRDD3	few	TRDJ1	CALGSKFHGTGDMLIF	TGTGCTCTTGGGTCCAAATTTCACGGCACGGGGGATATGCTCATCTTT
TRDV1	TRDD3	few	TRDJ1	CALGEHVRIPGPPLGDTTDKLIF	TGTGCTCTTGGGGAACATGTTAGGATCCCCGGGCCCCCGCTGGGGGATACGACCGATAAACTCATCTTT
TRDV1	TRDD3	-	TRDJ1	CALGELAPRQPSWGILLYTDKLIF	TGTGCTCTTGGGGAGCTAGCACCCCGCCAACCTAGCTGGGGGATACTACTGTACACCGATAAACTCATCTTT
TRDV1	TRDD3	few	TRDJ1	CALGELGPTLGDNTDKLIF	TGTGCTCTTGGGGAACTAGGACCTACTCTGGGGGATAACACCGATAAACTCATCTTT